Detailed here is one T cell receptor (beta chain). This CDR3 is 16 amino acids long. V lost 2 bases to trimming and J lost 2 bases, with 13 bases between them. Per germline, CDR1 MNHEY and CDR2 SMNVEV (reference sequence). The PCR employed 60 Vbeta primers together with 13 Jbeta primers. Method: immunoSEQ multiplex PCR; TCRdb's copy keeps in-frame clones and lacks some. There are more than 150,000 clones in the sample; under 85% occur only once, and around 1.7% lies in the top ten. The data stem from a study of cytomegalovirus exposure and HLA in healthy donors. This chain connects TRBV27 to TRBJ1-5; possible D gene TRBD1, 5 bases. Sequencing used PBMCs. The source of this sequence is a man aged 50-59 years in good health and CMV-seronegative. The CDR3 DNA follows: TGTGCCAGCAGTTTAAGTAGCCGGGGGGGCAATCAGCCCCAGCATTTT. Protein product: CASSLSSRGGNQPQHF.